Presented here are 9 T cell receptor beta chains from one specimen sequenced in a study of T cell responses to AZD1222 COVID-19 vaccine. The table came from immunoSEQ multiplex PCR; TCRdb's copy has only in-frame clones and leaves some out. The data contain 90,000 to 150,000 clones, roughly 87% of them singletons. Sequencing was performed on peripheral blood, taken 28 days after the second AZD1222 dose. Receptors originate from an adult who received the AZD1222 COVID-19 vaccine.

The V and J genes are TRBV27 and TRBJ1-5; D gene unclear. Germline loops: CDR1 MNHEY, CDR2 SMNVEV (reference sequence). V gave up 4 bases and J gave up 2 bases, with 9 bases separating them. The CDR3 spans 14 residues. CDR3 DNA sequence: TGTGCCAGCAGTTATGGGAGTGGCAATCAGCCCCAGCATTTT. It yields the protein CASSYGSGNQPQHF.

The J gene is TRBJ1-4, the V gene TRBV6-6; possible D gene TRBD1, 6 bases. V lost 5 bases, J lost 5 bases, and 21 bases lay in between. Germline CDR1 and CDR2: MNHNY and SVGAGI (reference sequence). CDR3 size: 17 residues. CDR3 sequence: CASSQSTGQRRNEKLFF. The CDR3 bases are TGTGCCAGCAGTCAATCGACAGGACAAAGGAGGAATGAAAAACTGTTTTTT.

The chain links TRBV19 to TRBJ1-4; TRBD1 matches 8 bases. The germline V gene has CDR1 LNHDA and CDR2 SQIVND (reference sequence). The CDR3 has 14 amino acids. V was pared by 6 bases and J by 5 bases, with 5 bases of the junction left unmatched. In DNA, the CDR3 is TGTGCCAGTAGACGGACAGGGAGGAATGAAAAACTGTTTTTT. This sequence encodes CASRRTGRNEKLFF.

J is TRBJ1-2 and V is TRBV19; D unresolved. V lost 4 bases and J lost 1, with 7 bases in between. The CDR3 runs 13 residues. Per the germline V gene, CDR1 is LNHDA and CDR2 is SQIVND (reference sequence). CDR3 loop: CASSTGVNYGYTF. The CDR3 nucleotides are TGTGCCAGTAGTACGGGTGTTAACTATGGCTACACCTTC.

In DNA form, the CDR3 reads TGTGCCAGCAGTTCACAGGGAGGAGGAGAAGGCTACACCTTC. Translation: CASSSQGGGEGYTF. The chain has TRBV6-5 and TRBJ1-2, with D maybe TRBD1 (6 bases). Trimming cost V 4 bases and J 8 bases, with 17 bases left between them. The CDR3 is 14 amino acids. In germline, CDR1 is MNHEY, CDR2 SVGAGI.

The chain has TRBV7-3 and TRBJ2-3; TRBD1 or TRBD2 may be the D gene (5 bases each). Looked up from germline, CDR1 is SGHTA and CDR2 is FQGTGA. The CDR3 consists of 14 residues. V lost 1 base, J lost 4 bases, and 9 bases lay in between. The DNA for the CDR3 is TGTGCCAGCAGCTTAAGGGACGGGGCAGATACGCAGTATTTT. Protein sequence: CASSLRDGADTQYF.

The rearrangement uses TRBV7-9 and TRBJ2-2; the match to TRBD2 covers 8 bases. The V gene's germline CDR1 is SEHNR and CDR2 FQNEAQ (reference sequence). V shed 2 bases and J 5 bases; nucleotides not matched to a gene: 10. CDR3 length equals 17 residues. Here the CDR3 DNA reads TGTGCCAGCAGCTTATCACCCCGCGGGGGGTGGACCGGGGAGCTGTTTTTT. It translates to CASSLSPRGGWTGELFF.

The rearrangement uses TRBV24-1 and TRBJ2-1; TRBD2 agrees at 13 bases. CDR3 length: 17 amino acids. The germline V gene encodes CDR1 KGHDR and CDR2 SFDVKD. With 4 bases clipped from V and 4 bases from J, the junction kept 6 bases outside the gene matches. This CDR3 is CATSEVTSGGPYNEQFF. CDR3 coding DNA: TGTGCCACCAGTGAAGTGACTAGCGGGGGGCCGTACAATGAGCAGTTCTTC.

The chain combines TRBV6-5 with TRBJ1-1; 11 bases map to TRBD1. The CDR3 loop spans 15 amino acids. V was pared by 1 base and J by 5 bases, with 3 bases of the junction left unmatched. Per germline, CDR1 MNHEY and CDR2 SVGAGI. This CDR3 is CASSYLGQGGTEAFF. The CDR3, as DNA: TGTGCCAGCAGTTACTTGGGACAGGGGGGGACTGAAGCTTTCTTT.